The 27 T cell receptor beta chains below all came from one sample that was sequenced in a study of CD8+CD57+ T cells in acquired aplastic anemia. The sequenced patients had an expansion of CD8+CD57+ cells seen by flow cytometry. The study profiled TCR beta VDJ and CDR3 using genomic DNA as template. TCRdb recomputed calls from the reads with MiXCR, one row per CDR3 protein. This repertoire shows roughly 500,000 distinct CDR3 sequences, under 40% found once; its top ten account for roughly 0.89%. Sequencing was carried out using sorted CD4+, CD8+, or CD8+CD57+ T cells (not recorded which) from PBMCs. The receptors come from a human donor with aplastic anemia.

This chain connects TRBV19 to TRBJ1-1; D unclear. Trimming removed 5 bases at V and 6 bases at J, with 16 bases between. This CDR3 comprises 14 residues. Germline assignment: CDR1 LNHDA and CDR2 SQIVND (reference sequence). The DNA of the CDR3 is TGTGCCAGTAGTCCAGGCCTCAGCCCCCCTGAAGCTTTCTTT. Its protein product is CASSPGLSPPEAFF.

DNA of the CDR3: TGTGCCAGCAGTTTCTCGAGGGGTTCCTACAATGAGCAGTTCTTC. Protein sequence: CASSFSRGSYNEQFF. The genes are TRBV28 and TRBJ2-1; D tentatively reads TRBD1 or TRBD2 (5 bases each). In germline, CDR1 is MDHEN, CDR2 SYDVKM. The CDR3 loop spans 15 amino acids. V was clipped by 3 bases and J by 1 base, with 10 bases between them. Together with reference TRBV28 and TRBJ2-1, the CDR3 gives the full variable domain: DVKVTQSSRYLVKRTGEKVFLECVQDMDHENMFWYRQDPGLGLRLIYFSYDVKMKEKGDIPEGYSVSREKKERFSLILESASTNQTSMYLCASSFSRGSYNEQFFGPGTRLTVL.

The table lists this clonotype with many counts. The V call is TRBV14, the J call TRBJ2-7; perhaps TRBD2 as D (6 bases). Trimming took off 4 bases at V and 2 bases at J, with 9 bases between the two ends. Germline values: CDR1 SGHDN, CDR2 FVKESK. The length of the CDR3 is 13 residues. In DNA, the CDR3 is TGTGCCAGCAGCCGGGGGGAGGCCTACGAGCAGTACTTC. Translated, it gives CASSRGEAYEQYF.

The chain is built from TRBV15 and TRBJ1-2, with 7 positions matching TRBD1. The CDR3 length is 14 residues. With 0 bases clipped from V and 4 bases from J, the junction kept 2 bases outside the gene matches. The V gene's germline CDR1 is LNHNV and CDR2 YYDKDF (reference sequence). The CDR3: CATSRETGPYGYTF. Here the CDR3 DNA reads TGTGCCACCAGCAGAGAGACAGGGCCCTATGGCTACACCTTC.

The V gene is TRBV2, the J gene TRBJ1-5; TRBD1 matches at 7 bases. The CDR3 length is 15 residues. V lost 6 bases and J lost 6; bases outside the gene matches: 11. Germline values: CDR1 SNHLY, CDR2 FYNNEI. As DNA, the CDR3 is TGTGCCAGCAGCACCCTCCCGACAGGGATTCAGCCCCAGCATTTT. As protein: CASSTLPTGIQPQHF.

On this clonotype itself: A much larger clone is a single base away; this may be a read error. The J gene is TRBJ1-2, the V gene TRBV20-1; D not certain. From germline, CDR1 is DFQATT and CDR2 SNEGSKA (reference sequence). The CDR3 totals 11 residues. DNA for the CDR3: TGCAGTGCTGACGGTAACTATGGCCACACCTTC. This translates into CSADGNYGHTF.

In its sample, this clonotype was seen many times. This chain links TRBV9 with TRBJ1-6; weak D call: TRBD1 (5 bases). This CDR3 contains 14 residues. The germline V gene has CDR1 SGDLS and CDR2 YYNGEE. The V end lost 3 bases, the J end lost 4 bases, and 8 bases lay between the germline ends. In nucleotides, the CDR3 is TGTGCCAGCAGCGCCGGGGCGTATAATTCACCCCTCCACTTT. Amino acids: CASSAGAYNSPLHF.

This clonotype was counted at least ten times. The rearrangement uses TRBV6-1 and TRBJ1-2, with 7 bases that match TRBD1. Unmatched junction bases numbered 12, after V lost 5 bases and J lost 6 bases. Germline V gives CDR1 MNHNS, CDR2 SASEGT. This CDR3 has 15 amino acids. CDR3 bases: TGTGCCAGCAGTCCCAATTGGGACAGCGGACATGGCTACACCTTC. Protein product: CASSPNWDSGHGYTF.

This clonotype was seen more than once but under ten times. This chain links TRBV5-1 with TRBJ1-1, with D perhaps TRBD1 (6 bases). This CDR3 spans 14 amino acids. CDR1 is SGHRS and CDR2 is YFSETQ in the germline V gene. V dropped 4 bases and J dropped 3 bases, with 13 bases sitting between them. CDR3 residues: CASSVGQRDTEAFF. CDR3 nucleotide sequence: TGCGCCAGCAGCGTAGGACAGAGGGACACTGAAGCTTTCTTT.

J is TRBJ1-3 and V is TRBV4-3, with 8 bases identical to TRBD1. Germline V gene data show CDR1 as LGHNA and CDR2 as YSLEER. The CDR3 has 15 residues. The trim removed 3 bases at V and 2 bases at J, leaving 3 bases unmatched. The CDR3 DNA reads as TGCGCCAGCAGCCACCGGACAGGGACTGGAAACACCATATATTTT. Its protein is CASSHRTGTGNTIYF.

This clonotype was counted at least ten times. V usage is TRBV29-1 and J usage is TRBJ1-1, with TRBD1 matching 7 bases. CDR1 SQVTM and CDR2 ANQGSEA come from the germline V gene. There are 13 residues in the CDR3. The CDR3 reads CRAQTGMNTEAFF. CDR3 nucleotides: TGCAGGGCTCAGACAGGGATGAACACTGAAGCTTTCTTT. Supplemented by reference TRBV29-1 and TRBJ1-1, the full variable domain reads SAVISQKPSRDICQRGTSLTIQCQVDSQVTMMFWYRQQPGQSLTLIATANQGSEATYESGFVIDKFPISRPNLTFSTLTVSNMSPEDSSIYLCRAQTGMNTEAFFGQGTRLTVV.

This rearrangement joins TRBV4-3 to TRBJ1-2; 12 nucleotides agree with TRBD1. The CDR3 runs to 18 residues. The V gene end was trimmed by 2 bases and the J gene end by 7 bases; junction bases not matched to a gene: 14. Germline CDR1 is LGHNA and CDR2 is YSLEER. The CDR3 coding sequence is TGCGCCAGCAGCCAATATCCCGGGACAGGGGGCGCCATGAGTGGCTACACCTTC. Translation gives CASSQYPGTGGAMSGYTF.

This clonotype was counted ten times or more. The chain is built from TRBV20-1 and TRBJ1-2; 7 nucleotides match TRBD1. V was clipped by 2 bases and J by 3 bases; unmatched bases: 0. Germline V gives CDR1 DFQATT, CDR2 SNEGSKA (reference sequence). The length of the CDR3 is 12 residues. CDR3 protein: CSARQGDYGYTF. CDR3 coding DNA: TGCAGTGCTAGACAGGGGGACTATGGCTACACCTTC.

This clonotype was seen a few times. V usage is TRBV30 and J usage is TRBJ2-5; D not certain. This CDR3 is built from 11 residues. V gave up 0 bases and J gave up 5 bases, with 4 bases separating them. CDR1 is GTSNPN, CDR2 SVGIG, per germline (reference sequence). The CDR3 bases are TGTGCCTGGAGTGTTCGGGAGACCCAGTACTTC. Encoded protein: CAWSVRETQYF.

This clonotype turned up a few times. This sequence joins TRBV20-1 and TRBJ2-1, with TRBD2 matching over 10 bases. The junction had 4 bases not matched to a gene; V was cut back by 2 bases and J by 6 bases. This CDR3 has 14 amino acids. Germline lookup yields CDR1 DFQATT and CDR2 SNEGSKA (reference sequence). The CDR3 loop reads CSARSGRAVNEQFF. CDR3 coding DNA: TGCAGTGCTAGAAGCGGGAGGGCGGTCAATGAGCAGTTCTTC.

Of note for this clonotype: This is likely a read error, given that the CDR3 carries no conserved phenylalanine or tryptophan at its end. The CDR3, as DNA: TGTGCCAGCAGTAGCGGGGGGGCCCTGTTGGAGACCCAGTACCTC. Protein: CASSSGGALLETQYL. The chain recombines TRBV9 with TRBJ2-5, with 11 bases fitting TRBD2. Germline values: CDR1 SGDLS, CDR2 YYNGEE. The CDR3 has 15 amino acids. Trimming took 5 bases from V and 5 from J; bases not matched to a gene: 8.

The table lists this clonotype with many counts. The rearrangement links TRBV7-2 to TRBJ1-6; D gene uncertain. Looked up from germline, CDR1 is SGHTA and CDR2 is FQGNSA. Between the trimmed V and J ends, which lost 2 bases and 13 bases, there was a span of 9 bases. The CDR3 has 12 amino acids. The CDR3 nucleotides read TGTGCCAGCAGCTTAAATATCTCGCCCCTCCACTTT. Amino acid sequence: CASSLNISPLHF.

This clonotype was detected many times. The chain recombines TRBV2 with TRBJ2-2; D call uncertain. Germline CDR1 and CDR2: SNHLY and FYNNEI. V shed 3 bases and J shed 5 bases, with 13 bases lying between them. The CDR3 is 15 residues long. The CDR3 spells CASSEALRWTGELFF. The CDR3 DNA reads TGTGCCAGCAGTGAGGCCTTACGGTGGACCGGGGAGCTGTTTTTT.

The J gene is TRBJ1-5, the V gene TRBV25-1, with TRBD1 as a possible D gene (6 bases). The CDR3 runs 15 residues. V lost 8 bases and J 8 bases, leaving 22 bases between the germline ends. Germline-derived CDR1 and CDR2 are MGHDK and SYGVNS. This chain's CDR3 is CASSQGLQVSEPQHF. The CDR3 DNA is TGTGCCAGCTCACAGGGATTACAGGTTTCGGAGCCCCAGCATTTT.

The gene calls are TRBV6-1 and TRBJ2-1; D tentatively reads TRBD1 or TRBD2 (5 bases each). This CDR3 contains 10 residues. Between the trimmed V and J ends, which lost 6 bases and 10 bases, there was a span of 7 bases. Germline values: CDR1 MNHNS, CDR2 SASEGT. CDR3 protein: CASRGEEQFF. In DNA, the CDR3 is TGTGCCAGCAGGGGGGAGGAGCAGTTCTTC.

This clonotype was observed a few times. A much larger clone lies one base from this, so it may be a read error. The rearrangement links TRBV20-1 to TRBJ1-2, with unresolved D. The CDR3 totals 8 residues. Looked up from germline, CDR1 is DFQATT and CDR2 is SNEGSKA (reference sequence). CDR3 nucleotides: TGCAGTGCTAGGCGGTACGCCTTC. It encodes CSARRYAF.

In DNA, the CDR3 is TGTGCCAGCAGGGAGGCAGGGAGCAATCAGCCCCAGCATTTT. Its translation: CASREAGSNQPQHF. The chain employs TRBV12-3 or TRBV12-4 and TRBJ1-5; TRBD1 is a possible D gene (5 bases). Trimming stripped 6 bases from V and 1 base from J, with 10 bases between. CDR3 length equals 14 residues.

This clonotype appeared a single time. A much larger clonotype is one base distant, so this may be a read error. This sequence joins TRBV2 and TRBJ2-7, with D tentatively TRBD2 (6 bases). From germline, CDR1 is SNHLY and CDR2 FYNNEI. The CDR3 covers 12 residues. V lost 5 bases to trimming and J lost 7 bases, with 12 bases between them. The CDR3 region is CASSMGLIEQYF. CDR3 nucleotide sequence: TGTGCCAGCAGTATGGGACTGATAGAGCAGTACTTC.

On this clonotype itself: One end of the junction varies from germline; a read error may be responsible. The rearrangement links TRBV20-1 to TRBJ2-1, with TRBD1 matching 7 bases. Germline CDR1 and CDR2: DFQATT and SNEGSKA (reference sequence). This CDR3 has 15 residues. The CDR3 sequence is CGATTIGGVGNEQFF. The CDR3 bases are TGCGGTGCTACCACGATAGGGGGCGTGGGGAATGAGCAGTTCTTC.

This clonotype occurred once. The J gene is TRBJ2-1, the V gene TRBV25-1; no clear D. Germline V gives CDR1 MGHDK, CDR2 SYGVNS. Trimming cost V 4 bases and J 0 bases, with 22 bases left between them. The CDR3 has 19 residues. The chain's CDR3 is CASSVRIDLITSSYNEQFF. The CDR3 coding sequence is TGTGCCAGCAGTGTGCGAATCGACCTTATTACGAGCTCCTACAATGAGCAGTTCTTC.

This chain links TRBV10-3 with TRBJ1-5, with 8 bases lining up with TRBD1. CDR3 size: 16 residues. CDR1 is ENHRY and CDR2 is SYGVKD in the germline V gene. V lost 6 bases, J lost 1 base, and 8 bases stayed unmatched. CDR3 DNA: TGTGCCATCAGGGACGCTGACAGGGGAAGCAATCAGCCCCAGCATTTT. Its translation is CAIRDADRGSNQPQHF.

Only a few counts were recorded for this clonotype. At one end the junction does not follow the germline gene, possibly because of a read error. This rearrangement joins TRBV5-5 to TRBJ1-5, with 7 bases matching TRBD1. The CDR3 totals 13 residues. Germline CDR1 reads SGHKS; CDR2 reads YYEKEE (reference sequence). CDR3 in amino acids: CASSLDLQGIRNF. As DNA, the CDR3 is TGTGCCAGCAGCTTGGATTTACAGGGGATTCGGAATTTT. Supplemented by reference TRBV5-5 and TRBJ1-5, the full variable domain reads DAGVTQSPTHLIKTRGQQVTLRCSPISGHKSVSWYQQVLGQGPQFIFQYYEKEERGRGNFPDRFSARQFPNYSSELNVNALLLGDSALYLCASSLDLQGIRNFGDGTRLSIL.